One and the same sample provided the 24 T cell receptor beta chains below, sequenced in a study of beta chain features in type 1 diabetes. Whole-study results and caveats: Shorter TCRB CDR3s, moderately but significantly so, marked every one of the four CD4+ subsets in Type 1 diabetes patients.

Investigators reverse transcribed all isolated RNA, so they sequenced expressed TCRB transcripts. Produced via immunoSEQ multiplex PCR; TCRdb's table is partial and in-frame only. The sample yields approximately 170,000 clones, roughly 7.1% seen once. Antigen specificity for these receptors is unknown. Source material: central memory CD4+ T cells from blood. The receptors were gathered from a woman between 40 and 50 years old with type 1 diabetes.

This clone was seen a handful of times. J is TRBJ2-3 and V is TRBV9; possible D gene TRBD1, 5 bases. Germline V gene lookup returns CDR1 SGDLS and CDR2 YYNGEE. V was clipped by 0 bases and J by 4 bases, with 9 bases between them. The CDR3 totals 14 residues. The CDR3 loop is CASSVVVGADTQYF. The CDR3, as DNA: TGTGCCAGCAGCGTAGTCGTAGGGGCAGATACGCAGTATTTT. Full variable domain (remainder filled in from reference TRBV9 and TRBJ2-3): DSGVTQTPKHLITATGQRVTLRCSPRSGDLSVYWYQQSLDQGLQFLIQYYNGEERAKGNILERFSAQQFPDLHSELNLSSLELGDSALYFCASSVVVGADTQYFGPGTRLTVL.

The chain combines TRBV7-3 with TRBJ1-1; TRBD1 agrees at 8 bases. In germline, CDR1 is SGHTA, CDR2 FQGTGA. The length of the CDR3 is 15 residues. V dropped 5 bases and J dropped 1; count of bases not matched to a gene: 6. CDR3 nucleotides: TGTGCCAGCAGCCCGCAGGGGGCGAGGAACACTGAAGCTTTCTTT. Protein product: CASSPQGARNTEAFF.

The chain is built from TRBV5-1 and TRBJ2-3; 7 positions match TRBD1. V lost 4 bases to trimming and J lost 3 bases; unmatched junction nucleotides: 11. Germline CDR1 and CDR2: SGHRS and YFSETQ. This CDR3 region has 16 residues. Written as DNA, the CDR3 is TGCGCCAGCAGCCCGAGACAGGGATCCCCAACAGATACGCAGTATTTT. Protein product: CASSPRQGSPTDTQYF.

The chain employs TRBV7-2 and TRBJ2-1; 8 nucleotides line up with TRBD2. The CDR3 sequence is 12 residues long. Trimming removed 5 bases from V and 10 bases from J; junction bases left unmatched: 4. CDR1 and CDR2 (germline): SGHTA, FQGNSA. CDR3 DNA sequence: TGTGCCAGCAGCGGACTAGCTGGCGAGCAGTTCTTC. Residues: CASSGLAGEQFF.

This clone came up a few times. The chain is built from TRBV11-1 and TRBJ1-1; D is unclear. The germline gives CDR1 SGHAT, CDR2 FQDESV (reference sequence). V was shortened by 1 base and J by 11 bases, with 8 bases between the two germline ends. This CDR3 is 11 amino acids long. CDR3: CASSLGAEAFF. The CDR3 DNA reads TGTGCCAGCAGCTTAGGGGCAGAGGCTTTCTTT.

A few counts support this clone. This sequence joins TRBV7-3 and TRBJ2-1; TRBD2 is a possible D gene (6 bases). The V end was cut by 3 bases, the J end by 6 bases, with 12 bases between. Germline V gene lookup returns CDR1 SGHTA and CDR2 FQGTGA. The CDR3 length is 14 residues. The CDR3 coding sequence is TGTGCCAGCAGCTTTGGGGGGTGGGCCAATGAGCAGTTCTTC. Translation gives CASSFGGWANEQFF.

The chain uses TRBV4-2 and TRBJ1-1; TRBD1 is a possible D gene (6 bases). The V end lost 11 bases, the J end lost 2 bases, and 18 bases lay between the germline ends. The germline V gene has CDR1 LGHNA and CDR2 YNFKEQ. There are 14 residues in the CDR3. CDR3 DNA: TGTGCCGCCCCCCACTTGACAGGCAACACTGAAGCTTTCTTT. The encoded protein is CAAPHLTGNTEAFF.

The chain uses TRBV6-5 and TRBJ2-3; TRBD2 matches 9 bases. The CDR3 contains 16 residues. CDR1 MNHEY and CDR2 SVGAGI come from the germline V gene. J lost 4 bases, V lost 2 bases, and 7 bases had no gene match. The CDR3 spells CASSYDSGRPADTQYF. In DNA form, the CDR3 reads TGTGCCAGCAGTTACGATAGCGGGAGACCGGCAGATACGCAGTATTTT.

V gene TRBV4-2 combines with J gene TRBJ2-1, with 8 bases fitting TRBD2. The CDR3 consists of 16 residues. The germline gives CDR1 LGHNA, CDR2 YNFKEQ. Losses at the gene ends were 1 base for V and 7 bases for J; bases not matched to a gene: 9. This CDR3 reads CASSQGLRAGVNEQFF. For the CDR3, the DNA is TGTGCCAGCAGCCAAGGGCTAAGAGCGGGAGTAAATGAGCAGTTCTTC.

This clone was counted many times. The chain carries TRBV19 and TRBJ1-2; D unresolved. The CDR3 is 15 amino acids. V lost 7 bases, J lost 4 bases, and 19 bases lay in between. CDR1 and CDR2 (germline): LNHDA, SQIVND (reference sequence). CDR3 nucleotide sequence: TGTGCCAGTATGGCCCAAGCGGCCGCAGCCTATGGCTACACCTTC. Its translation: CASMAQAAAAYGYTF. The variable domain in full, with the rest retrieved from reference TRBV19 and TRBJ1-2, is DGGITQSPKYLFRKEGQNVTLSCEQNLNHDAMYWYRQDPGQGLRLIYYSQIVNDFQKGDIAEGYSVSREKKESFPLTVTSAQKNPTAFYLCASMAQAAAAYGYTFGSGTRLTVV.

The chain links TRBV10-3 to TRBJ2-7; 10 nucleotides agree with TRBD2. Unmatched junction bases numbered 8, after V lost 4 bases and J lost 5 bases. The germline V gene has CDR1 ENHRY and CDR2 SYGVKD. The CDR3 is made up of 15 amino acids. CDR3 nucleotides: TGTGCCATCAGTGTTTCTAGCGGGGGTAGCCACGAGCAGTACTTC. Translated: CAISVSSGGSHEQYF.

The CDR3 loop is CASSATGIAFGGGYTF. The CDR3 region has the DNA TGCGCCAGCAGCGCGACAGGGATTGCTTTTGGTGGTGGCTACACCTTC. The rearrangement joins TRBV10-2 to TRBJ1-2; TRBD1 matches at 7 bases. The CDR3 has 16 amino acids. The trim removed 6 bases at V and 7 bases at J, leaving 17 bases unmatched. Germline loops: CDR1 WSHSY, CDR2 SAAADI.

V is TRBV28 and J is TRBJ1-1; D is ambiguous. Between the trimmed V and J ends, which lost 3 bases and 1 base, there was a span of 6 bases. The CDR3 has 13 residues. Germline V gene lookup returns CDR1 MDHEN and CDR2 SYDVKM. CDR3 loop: CASSLTGNTEAFF. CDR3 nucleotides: TGTGCCAGCAGTTTGACTGGGAACACTGAAGCTTTCTTT. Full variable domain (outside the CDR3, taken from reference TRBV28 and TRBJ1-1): DVKVTQSSRYLVKRTGEKVFLECVQDMDHENMFWYRQDPGLGLRLIYFSYDVKMKEKGDIPEGYSVSREKKERFSLILESASTNQTSMYLCASSLTGNTEAFFGQGTRLTVV.

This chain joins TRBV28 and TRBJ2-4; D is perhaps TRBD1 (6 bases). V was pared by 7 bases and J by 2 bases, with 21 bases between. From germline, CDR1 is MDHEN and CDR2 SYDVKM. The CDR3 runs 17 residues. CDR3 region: CASTSSGAPLSKNIQYF. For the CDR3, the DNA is TGTGCCAGCACCTCCTCAGGGGCCCCCCTGTCCAAAAACATTCAGTACTTC.

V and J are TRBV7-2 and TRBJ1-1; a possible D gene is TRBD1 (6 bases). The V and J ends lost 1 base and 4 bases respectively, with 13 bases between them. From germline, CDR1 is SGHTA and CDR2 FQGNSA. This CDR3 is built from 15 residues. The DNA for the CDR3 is TGTGCCAGCAGCTTAGACGCAGGGGTGAGCACTGAAGCTTTCTTT. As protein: CASSLDAGVSTEAFF.

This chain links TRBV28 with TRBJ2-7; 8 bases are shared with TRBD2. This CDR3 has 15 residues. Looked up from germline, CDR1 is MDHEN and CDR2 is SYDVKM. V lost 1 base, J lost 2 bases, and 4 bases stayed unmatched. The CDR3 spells CASSLLLAEPYEQYF. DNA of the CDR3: TGTGCCAGCAGTTTATTACTAGCGGAGCCCTACGAGCAGTACTTC.

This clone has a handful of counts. For the CDR3, the DNA is TGTGCCAGCAGCCTCGGACAGGGGGCCGCTCATAATGGCTACACCTTC. As protein: CASSLGQGAAHNGYTF. The chain links TRBV7-2 to TRBJ1-2; 11 nucleotides match TRBD1. Looked up from germline, CDR1 is SGHTA and CDR2 is FQGNSA. This CDR3 is 16 amino acids long. V shed 5 bases, J shed 6 bases, and the junction held 11 bases outside the gene matches.

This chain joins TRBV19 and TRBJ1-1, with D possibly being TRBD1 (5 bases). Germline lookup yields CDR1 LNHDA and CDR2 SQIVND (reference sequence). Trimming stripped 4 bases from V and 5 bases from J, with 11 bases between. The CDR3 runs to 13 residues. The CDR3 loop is CASSSGTGTEAFF. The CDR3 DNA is TGTGCCAGTAGTAGCGGGACGGGAACTGAAGCTTTCTTT. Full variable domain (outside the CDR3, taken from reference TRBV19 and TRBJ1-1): DGGITQSPKYLFRKEGQNVTLSCEQNLNHDAMYWYRQDPGQGLRLIYYSQIVNDFQKGDIAEGYSVSREKKESFPLTVTSAQKNPTAFYLCASSSGTGTEAFFGQGTRLTVV.

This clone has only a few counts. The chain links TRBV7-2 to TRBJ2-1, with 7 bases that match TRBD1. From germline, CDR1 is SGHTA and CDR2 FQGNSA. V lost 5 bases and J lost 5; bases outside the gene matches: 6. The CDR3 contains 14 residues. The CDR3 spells CASSPRQGNNEQFF. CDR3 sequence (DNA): TGTGCCAGCAGCCCAAGACAGGGAAACAATGAGCAGTTCTTC.

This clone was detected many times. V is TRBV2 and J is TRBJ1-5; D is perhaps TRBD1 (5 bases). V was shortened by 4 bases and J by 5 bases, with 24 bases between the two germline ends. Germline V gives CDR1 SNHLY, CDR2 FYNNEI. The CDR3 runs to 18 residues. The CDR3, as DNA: TGTGCCAGCAGTGCCTTCCCACCATCAACCCAGGGCCATCAGCCCCAGCATTTT. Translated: CASSAFPPSTQGHQPQHF.

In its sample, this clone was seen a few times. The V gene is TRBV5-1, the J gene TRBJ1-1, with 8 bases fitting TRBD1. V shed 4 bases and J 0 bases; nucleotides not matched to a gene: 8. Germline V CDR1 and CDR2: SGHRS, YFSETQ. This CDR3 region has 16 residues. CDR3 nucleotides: TGCGCCAGCAGCAAACAGGGGGACCTAATGAACACTGAAGCTTTCTTT. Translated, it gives CASSKQGDLMNTEAFF.

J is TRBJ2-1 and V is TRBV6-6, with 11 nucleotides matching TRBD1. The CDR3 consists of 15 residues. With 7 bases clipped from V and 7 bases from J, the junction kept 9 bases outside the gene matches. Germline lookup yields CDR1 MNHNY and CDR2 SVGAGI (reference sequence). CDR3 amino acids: CASTAPDRGLNEQFF. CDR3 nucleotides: TGTGCCAGCACTGCGCCGGACAGGGGGCTAAATGAGCAGTTCTTC.

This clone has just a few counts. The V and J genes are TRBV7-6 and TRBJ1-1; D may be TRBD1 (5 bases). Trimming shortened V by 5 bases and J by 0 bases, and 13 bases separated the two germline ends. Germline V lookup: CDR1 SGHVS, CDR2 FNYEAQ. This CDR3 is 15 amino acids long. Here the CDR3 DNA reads TGTGCCAGCAGCCCCAGACAGACTGTGAACACTGAAGCTTTCTTT. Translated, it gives CASSPRQTVNTEAFF.

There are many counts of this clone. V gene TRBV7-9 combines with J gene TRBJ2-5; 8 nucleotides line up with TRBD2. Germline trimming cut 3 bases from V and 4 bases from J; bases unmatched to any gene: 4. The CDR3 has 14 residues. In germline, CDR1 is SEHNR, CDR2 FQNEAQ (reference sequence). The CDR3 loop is CASSLSGSGETQYF. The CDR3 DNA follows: TGTGCCAGCAGCTTGAGCGGGAGTGGAGAGACCCAGTACTTC.